This T cell receptor beta chain was retrieved from a study of T cells in Graves' hyperthyroidism and ophthalmopathy. Germline CDR1 is SGHRS and CDR2 is YFSETQ. This CDR3 region has 15 residues. V lost 0 bases, J lost 2 bases, and 11 bases lay in between. Regions amplified from RNA transcripts were the TCR beta CDR3 regions. The TCR CDR3 was amplified in a first-round RT-PCR using the HTBI primer set. TCRdb used MiXCR to reprocess the multiplex PCR reads, holding one entry per CDR3 protein. The sample holds some 500,000 distinct CDR3 sequences, about 15% seen once. The origin of this receptor is a woman under 30 with Graves' hyperthyroidism. The rearrangement links TRBV5-1 to TRBJ1-2; D is unclear. The specimen was blood. This CDR3 reads CASSLVAGTNYGYTF. The CDR3 DNA sequence: TGCGCCAGCAGCTTGGTTGCAGGAACAAACTATGGCTACACCTTC.